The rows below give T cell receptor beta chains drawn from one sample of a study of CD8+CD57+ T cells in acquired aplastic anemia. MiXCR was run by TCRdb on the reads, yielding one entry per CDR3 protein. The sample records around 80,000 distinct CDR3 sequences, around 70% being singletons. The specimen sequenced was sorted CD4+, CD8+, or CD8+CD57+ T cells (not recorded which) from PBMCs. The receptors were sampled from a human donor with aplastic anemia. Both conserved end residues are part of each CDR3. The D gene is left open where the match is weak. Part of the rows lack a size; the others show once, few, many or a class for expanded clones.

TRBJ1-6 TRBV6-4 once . TGTGCCAGCAGTGACCGGGTGGGCTCACCCCTCCACTTT CASSDRVGSPLHF
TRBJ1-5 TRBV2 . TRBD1 TGTGCCAGCAGTGCTGACAGGGGGACTCAGCCCCAGCATTTT CASSADRGTQPQHF
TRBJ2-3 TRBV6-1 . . TGTGCCAGCTCCTGGAGCACAGATACGCAGTATTTT CASSWSTDTQYF
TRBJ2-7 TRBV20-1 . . TGCAGTGCTAGACCGGGGATTGGGGCCTACGAGCAGTACTTC CSARPGIGAYEQYF
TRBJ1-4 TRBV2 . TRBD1 TGTGCCAGCAGTGTACAGGGGAGTGGGAAACTGTTTTTT CASSVQGSGKLFF
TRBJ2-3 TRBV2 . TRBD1 TGCGCCAGCAGCACCAGACAGGGGGCGGATACGCAGTATTTT CASSTRQGADTQYF
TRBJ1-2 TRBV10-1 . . TGCGCCAGCAGTCGCCGGGACACAAGCAACTATGGCTACACCTTC CASSRRDTSNYGYTF
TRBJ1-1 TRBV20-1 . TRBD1 TGCAGTGCTGGACAGGGCCGCACTGAAGCTTTCTTT CSAGQGRTEAFF
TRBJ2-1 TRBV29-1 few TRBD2 TGCAGCGTTGAAGGACTAGCGGGGGACAATGAGCAGTTCTTC CSVEGLAGDNEQFF
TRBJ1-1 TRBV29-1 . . TGCAGCGTTGAAACCCCAGGGGAGATCACTGAAGCTTTCTTT CSVETPGEITEAFF
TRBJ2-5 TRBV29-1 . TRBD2 TGCGGGGGACTAGCGGGAGGGCCCTCCCCCGAGACCCAGTACTTC CGGLAGGPSPETQYF
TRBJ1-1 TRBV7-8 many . TGTGCCAGCAGCCAATCGCCCCAGGGGCCGGGTACTGAAGCTTTCTTT CASSQSPQGPGTEAFF
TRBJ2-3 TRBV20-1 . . TGCAGTGCTAGTCGAGGGGGGAGCACAGATACGCAGTATTTT CSASRGGSTDTQYF
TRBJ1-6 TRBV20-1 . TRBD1 TGCAGAGCTCTCCGACAGGGAACCACATCCCCTCATAATTCACCCCTCCACTTT CRALRQGTTSPHNSPLHF
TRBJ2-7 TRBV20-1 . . TGCAGTGCCATAGTGGCGGGGGCCGGATCCTACGAGCAGTACTTC CSAIVAGAGSYEQYF
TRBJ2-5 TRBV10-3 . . TGTGCCATCAGTCTACCGGAGGAGGGGACCCAGTACTTC CAISLPEEGTQYF